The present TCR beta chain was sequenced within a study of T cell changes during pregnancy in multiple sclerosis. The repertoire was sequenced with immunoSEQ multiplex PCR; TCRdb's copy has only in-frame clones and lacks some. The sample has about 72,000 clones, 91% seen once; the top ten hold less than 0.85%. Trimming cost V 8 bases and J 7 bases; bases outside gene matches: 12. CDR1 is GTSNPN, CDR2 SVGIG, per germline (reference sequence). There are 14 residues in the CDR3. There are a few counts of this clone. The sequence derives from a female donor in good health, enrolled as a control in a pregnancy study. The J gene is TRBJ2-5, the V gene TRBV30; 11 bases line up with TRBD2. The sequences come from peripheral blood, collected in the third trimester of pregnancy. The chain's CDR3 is CASPSGGSVWTQYF. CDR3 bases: TGTGCCAGTCCTAGCGGGGGGTCCGTATGGACCCAGTACTTC.